Following are 5 T cell receptor beta chains from one sample sequenced in a study of T cell changes during pregnancy in multiple sclerosis. TCRdb's table, derived via immunoSEQ multiplex PCR, lists solely in-frame clones and lacks some. In the table there are about 18,000 clones, more than 75% of which are singletons. The source material was CD8+ T cells from peripheral blood mononuclear cells, sampled after pregnancy. These receptors were collected from a female donor with multiple sclerosis, enrolled in a pregnancy study.

This clone was seen a few times. This chain joins TRBV19 and TRBJ2-2; maybe TRBD1 (5 bases). In germline, CDR1 is LNHDA, CDR2 SQIVND (reference sequence). V was pared by 10 bases and J by 1 base, with 10 bases between. This CDR3 contains 13 residues. CDR3 in DNA: TGTGCCACCCTGACAGAGAACACCGGGGAGCTGTTTTTT. Its protein is CATLTENTGELFF.

This clone was seen a single time. The gene calls are TRBV28 and TRBJ1-5; 9 bases align to TRBD1. This CDR3 contains 17 residues. CDR1 and CDR2 from the germline V gene are MDHEN and SYDVKM. Germline trimming cut 6 bases from V and 0 bases from J; bases unmatched to any gene: 9. DNA for the CDR3: TGTGCCAGCAGCCAATCCGGACAGGGGAATAGCAATCAGCCCCAGCATTTT. This encodes CASSQSGQGNSNQPQHF.

This rearrangement joins TRBV6-5 to TRBJ1-1; a possible D gene is TRBD1 (5 bases). This CDR3 has 14 residues. Germline values: CDR1 MNHEY, CDR2 SVGAGI. Trimming left V 7 bases short and J 1 base short, with 13 bases between. The CDR3 coding sequence is TGTGCCAGCACCCTCGGACAAGGGAACACTGAAGCTTTCTTT. This encodes CASTLGQGNTEAFF.

Here the CDR3 DNA reads TGTGCCAGCAGCCCCCAGGACAGGGTGAACACTGAAGCTTTCTTT. It codes for CASSPQDRVNTEAFF. The gene calls are TRBV7-9 and TRBJ1-1; 8 nucleotides align to TRBD1. Trimming took 5 bases from V and 0 from J; bases not matched to a gene: 5. The V gene's germline CDR1 is SEHNR and CDR2 FQNEAQ (reference sequence). CDR3 length equals 15 residues.

The chain combines TRBV21-1 with TRBJ1-5; TRBD1, the D gene given by the table, was not confirmed from the DNA. TRBV21-1 is a pseudogene locus. The CDR3 sequence is 15 residues long. The CDR3: CASSKAAGVGQPQHF. DNA for the CDR3: TGTGCCAGCAGCAAAGCAGCAGGGGTCGGTCAGCCCCAGCATTTT.